This record covers a single T cell receptor (beta chain). Sequencing was performed with immunoSEQ multiplex PCR; in TCRdb, only in-frame clones are kept and a portion is missing. The sample yields some 200,000 clones, roughly 80% seen once. Trimming removed 1 base at V and 1 base at J, with 16 bases between. CDR3 size: 17 residues. CDR1 and CDR2 (germline): SGHRS, YFSETQ. Seattle-derived patients entered the study during active infection and were followed longitudinally. These data come from a study of blood T cell repertoires in COVID-19. Study-level information: Sites in the United States, Italy and Spain provided acute and convalescent COVID-19 samples. PBMCs, B-cell-depleted T cells, or T cells provided the cDNA or gDNA that made up the material.

The clonotype originates from a woman between 65 and 79 years old with COVID-19, enrolled during active disease. The sequenced sample consisted of peripheral blood. This chain uses TRBV5-1 with TRBJ2-3; no reliable D call. CDR3 DNA sequence: TGCGCCAGCAGCTTGTGGGTTCGGAGTGTAGGCACAGATACGCAGTATTTT. Its protein is CASSLWVRSVGTDTQYF.